This T cell receptor beta chain was observed in a study of blood T cell repertoires in COVID-19. On the study more broadly: Collection of acute and convalescent COVID-19 samples took place in the United States, Italy and Spain. Sources were T cells, B-cell-depleted T cells, or PBMCs; the material itself was cDNA or gDNA.

Original analysis: Amplification with reference gene primers provided the estimates of nucleated cell counts. The data were produced by immunoSEQ multiplex PCR, yet TCRdb's version contains in-frame clones alone and is incomplete. D and trimming were read from the DNA, whereas the V and J calls and clone size are those reported in that table. The sample carries approximately 130,000 clones, 80% recorded once. The V end was cut by 4 bases, the J end by 3 bases, with 14 bases between. Germline V gives CDR1 SGHRS, CDR2 YFSETQ. This CDR3 spans 14 amino acids. The sequence was obtained from a human donor in a cohort sampled during active COVID-19. The sample consisted of peripheral blood. This chain links TRBV5-1 with TRBJ2-7; D perhaps matches TRBD1 (6 bases). The CDR3 loop reads CASSPSGTNYEQYF. The CDR3 nucleotides read TGCGCCAGCAGCCCCTCCGGGACAAACTACGAGCAGTACTTC.